Given below is one T cell receptor beta chain in context. At least ten counts were recorded for this clonotype. What antigen it recognizes has not been identified. No clone much larger than this one lies a single base away; base qualities are absent. The TCR beta CDR3 regions were amplified from RNA transcripts. The first round of RT-PCR for the TCR CDR3 was performed with the HTBI primer set and the Qiagen OneStep RT-PCR kit. Libraries were constructed in a second round of multiplex PCR, after which size selection and purification were performed. Paired-end sequencing of the libraries was performed with 100 bp reads on an Illumina HiSeq2000. From the authors' description of their analysis: SOAPnuke was used to process the raw data, with reads discarded if the reads contained adapters or uncalled bases, had a mean Phred below 15, or lacked an exact constant-primer or identifier match. COPE v1.2.5 was used to merge high-quality paired reads, and clonotypes were defined as unique nucleotide sequences. Clonotypes were aligned to IMGT TRBV, TRBD and TRBJ reference segments using MiTCR v1.1. Analysis was restricted to V-J combinations with a frequency above 0.0001, which covered 99.2% of repertoires. The TCS score was defined as F50 (clonal expansion) divided by E x V (chaos), with BLOSUM62-based TCRdist calculated between CDR3 peptides within each V-J. Welch's t-statistics and random forest reduced fewer than 550 V-J features to 10 to 15, which were used in a naive Bayes classifier (R e1071). TCRdb reran the public reads through fastp at Q25 and MiXCR, keeping productive beta chains. A single entry per CDR3 protein holds the most common genes and DNA from its merged rows. TCRdb, rather than the study authors, made the V and J calls. Recorded for this sample are 600,000 or so distinct CDR3 sequences; more than 14% of them occurred a single time. Under 15% of the sample is held by the ten biggest clonotypes.

Inclusive of the bounding cysteine and phenylalanine, the CDR3 is 20 residues long. Kept here is only the CDR3 DNA, which spans 60 bases and is read in frame from base 1. V is shortened by 2 bases, J by 3 bases, and the region joining them spans 29 bases. CDR1 and CDR2 (LGHDT, YNNKEL) derive from the germline V gene (reference sequence). Ophthalmopathy patients had moderately to severely active disease, Clinical Activity Score of at least 3, NOSPECS grade of at least 4, and duration under 3 months. Any patient with an uncontrolled infection, another autoimmune disease, pregnancy or lactation was excluded. Clinical symptoms, serum thyroxine and TRAb, thyroid ultrasound, and orbital computed tomography formed the basis for the diagnoses. Ficoll-Paque density gradient centrifugation was used to isolate PBMCs from under 11 ml of fresh peripheral blood. Total RNA was extracted using Trizol reagent, and RNA quality was assessed on an Agilent 2100 Bioanalyzer.

This sample was included in a study of T cells in Graves' hyperthyroidism and ophthalmopathy (dated by TCRdb to the late 2010s). Broadly, across the study: Peripheral blood was collected at initial diagnosis, before any treatment. According to the paper, TCR Vbeta CDR3 sequencing was carried out on 135 peripheral blood samples, which came from some 41 ophthalmopathy, 75 or so hyperthyroidism and some 17 progressor patients. Following sampling, methimazole starting at 30 mg daily was given to hyperthyroidism patients, and high-dose intravenous methylprednisolone was given to ophthalmopathy patients. The roughly 90 discovery patients were divided at random into training and test sets in a 7:3 ratio. Whether ophthalmopathy could be predicted prospectively was tested in an independent validation cohort made up of roughly 20 hyperthyroidism patients plus 17 patients who later progressed to ophthalmopathy. In addition, the study compared T-cell repertoires in thyroid tissue and in blood from roughly six Graves' hyperthyroidism patients. TCR V-J signatures able to tell the groups apart were searched for in a discovery cohort of approximately 95 patients, of whom more than 40 had Graves' ophthalmopathy and roughly 57 had stable Graves' hyperthyroidism. Results and caveats for the whole study, not just this receptor: In validation, progression to ophthalmopathy was predicted by the model with 70.59% sensitivity and under 85% specificity, a median of 6.5 months before onset. Blood samples also contained most of the expanded thyroid clonotypes (frequency above 0.001), which suggests that blood repertoires may reflect thyroid immune responses. Sample size was not statistically predetermined, and blinding of investigators to group allocation was not performed. A 13 V-J signature model separated ophthalmopathy from stable hyperthyroidism, with roughly 88% sensitivity and about 81% specificity in cross-validation and 80%/75% in testing.

Sequenced sample: blood. The source of this sequence is a woman in her 50s with Graves' ophthalmopathy. The rearranged chain carries TRBV3-1 and TRBJ2-7; D gene: possibly TRBD1, on 6 matching bases. The CDR3 region reads CASSQTPGQPSRSYRYEQYF. Read as DNA, the sequence is TGTGCCAGCAGCCAAACCCCCGGACAGCCCTCCCGGTCCTATCGCTACGAGCAGTACTTC.